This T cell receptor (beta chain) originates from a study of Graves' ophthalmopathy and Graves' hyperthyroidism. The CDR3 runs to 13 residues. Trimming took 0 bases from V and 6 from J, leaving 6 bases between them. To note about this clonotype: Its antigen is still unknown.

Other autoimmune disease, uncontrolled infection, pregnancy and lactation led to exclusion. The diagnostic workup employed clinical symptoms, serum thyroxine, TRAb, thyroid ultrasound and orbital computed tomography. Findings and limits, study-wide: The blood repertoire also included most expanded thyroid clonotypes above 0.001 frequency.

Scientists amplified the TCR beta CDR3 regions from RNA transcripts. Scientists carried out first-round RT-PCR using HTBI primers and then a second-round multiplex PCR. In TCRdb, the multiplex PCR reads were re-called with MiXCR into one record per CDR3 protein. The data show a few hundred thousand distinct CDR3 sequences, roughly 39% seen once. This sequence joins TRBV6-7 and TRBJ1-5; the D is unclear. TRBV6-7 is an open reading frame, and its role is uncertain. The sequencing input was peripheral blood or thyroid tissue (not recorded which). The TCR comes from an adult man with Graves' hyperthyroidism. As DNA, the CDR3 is TGTGCCAGCAGTTACTCGTTCTGTCAGCCCCAGCATTTT. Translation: CASSYSFCQPQHF.